This T cell receptor (beta chain) was retrieved from a study of CD8 T cells in ankylosing spondylitis listed by TCRdb under 2017. Regarding the study in general: The study set out to find disease-linked TCR variants by profiling T cell receptor beta repertoires in ankylosing spondylitis patients and healthy donors. Peripheral blood was sampled, and synovial fluid was additionally collected from ankylosing spondylitis patients. The full study cohort was made up of under 30 ankylosing spondylitis patients and roughly 100 healthy donors. The investigation overall reported the following: Some motif variants were previously reported in synovial fluid and blood of reactive arthritis patients, suggesting common disease-initiation mechanisms. A TCR beta motif of several highly homologous amino acid variants appeared characteristic of blood from ankylosing spondylitis patients. Significant enrichment of the disease-linked clones was reported in matched synovial fluid samples from ankylosing spondylitis patients. The disease-linked clones showed a CD8+ phenotype and occurred at relatively low frequencies in peripheral blood.

Looking up the germline V gene yields CDR1 MDHEN and CDR2 SYDVKM. Its CDR3 holds 11 amino acids, cysteine through phenylalanine. Left in the record is the CDR3 DNA by itself, 33 bases read in frame from the first base. Data came from an Illumina HiSeq 2500. Quantitative 5'-RACE with molecular barcodes was the method used to prepare the TCR beta libraries. Processing in the source paper ran as follows. A new computational method based on a probabilistic model of VDJ rearrangement was used to identify disease-linked TCR variants. Through fastp at Q25 and MiXCR, TCRdb rebuilt clones from the public reads, retaining in-frame beta chains. Records with the same CDR3 protein are collapsed into one entry carrying the most frequent genes and DNA. In this record, the V and J calls reflect TCRdb's handling and not the investigators' own analysis. The sample yields fewer than 80,000 distinct CDR3 sequences; approximately 5.3% were counted once. The top ten hold 2% to 2.5% of the sample.

The table lists this clonotype with many counts. The specificity of this receptor is unknown. No clone much larger than this one lies a single base away; base qualities are absent. The rearranged chain carries TRBV28 and TRBJ2-5; perhaps TRBD1 is the D gene, with 5 bases matching. The origin of this receptor is a male donor with ankylosing spondylitis or in good health (not recorded which). Sequencing was done on a sample of blood, either unsorted or a sorted T cell fraction (not recorded which). The DNA sequence is given as TGTGCTTTGGGGCCCCAAGAGACCCAGTACTTC. Translation gives CALGPQETQYF.